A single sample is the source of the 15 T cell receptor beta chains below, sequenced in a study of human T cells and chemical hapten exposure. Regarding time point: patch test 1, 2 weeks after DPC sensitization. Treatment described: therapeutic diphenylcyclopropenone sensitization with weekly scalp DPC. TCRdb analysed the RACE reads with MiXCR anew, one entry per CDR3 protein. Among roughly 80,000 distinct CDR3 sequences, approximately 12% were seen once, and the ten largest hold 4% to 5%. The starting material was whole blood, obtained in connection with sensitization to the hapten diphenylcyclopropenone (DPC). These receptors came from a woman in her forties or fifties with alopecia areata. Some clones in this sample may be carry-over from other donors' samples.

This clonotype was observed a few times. In DNA form, the CDR3 reads TGTGCCAGCAGCCAAATTGGAAAGAACGAGCAGTACTTC. This translates into CASSQIGKNEQYF. The chain uses TRBV12-3 or TRBV12-4 and TRBJ2-7; D uncertain. CDR3 length equals 13 residues. Trimming took off 6 bases at V and 5 bases at J, with 14 bases between the two ends.

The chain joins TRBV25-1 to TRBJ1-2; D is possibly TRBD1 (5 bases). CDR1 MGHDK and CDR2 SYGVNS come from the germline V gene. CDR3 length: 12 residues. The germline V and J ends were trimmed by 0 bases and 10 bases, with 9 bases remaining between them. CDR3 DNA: TGTGCCAGCAGTGAATACAGCGGGGCCTACACCTTC. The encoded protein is CASSEYSGAYTF.

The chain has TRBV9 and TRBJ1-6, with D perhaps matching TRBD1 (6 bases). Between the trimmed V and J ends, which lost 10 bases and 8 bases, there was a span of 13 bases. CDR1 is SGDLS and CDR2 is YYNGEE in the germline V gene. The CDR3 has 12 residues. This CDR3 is CARQASDSPLHF. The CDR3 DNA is TGTGCCCGACAGGCTTCGGATTCACCCCTCCACTTT.

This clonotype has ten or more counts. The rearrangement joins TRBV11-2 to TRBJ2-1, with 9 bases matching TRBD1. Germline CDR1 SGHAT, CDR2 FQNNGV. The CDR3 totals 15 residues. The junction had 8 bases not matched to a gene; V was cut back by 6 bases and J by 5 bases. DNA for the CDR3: TGTGCCAGCAGACCCTGGGACAGGGTTCACAATGAGCAGTTCTTC. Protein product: CASRPWDRVHNEQFF.

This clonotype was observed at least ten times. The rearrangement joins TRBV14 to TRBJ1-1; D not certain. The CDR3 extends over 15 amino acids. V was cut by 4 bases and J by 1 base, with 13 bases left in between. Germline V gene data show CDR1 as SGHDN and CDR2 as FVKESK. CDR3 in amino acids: CASSPVGGPNTEAFF. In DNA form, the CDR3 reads TGTGCCAGCAGCCCCGTAGGAGGACCGAACACTGAAGCTTTCTTT. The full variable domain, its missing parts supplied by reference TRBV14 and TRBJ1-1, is EAGVTQFPSHSVIEKGQTVTLRCDPISGHDNLYWYRRVMGKEIKFLLHFVKESKQDESGMPNNRFLAERTGGTYSTLKVQPAELEDSGVYFCASSPVGGPNTEAFFGQGTRLTVV.

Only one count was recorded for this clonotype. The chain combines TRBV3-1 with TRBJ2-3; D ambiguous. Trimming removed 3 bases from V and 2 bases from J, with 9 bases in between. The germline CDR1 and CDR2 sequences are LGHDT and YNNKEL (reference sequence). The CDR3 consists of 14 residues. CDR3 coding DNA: TGTGCCAGCAGCCAGTGGCGGTACACAGATACGCAGTATTTT. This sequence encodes CASSQWRYTDTQYF.

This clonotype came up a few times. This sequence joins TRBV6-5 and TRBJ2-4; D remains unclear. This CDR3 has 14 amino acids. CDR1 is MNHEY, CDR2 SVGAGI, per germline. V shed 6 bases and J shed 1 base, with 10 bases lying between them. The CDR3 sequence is CASRTSFAKNIQYF. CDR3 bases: TGTGCCAGCAGGACGTCCTTTGCCAAAAACATTCAGTACTTC.

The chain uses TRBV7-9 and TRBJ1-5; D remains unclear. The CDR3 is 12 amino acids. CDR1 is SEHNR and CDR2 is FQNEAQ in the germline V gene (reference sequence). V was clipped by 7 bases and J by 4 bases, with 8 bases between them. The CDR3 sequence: CASTDFNQPQHF. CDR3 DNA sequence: TGTGCCAGCACCGATTTTAATCAGCCCCAGCATTTT.

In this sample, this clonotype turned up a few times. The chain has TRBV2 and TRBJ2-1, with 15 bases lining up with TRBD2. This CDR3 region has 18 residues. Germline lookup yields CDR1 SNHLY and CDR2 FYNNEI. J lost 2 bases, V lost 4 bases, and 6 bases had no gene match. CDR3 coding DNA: TGTGCCAGCAGTGGCCCGGGACTAGCGGGGGGCACCTACAATGAGCAGTTCTTC. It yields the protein CASSGPGLAGGTYNEQFF.

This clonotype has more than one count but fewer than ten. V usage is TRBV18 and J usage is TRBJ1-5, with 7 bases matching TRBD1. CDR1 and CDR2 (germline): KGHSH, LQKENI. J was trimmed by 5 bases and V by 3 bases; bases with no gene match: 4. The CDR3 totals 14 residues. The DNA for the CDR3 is TGTGCCAGCTCACCGGGGCAGGGGGATCAGCCCCAGCATTTT. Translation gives CASSPGQGDQPQHF.

CDR3 sequence: CASSLVPSSGLTDTQYF. CDR3 DNA: TGCGCCAGCAGCTTGGTCCCCTCTAGTGGGCTCACAGATACGCAGTATTTT. The chain combines TRBV5-1 with TRBJ2-3; D call uncertain. V was trimmed by 0 bases and J by 2 bases, leaving 16 bases between them. The germline V gene encodes CDR1 SGHRS and CDR2 YFSETQ. The CDR3 consists of 17 residues.

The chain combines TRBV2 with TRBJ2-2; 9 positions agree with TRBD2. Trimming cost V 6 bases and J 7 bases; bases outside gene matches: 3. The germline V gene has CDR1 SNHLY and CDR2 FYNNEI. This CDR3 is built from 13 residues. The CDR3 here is CASRTSGYGELFF. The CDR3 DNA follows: TGTGCCAGCAGGACTAGCGGTTACGGGGAGCTGTTTTTT.

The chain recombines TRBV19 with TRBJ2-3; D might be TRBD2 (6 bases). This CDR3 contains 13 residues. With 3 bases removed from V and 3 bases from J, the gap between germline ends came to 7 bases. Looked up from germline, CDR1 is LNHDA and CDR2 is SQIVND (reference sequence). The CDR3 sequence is CASSMAGTDTQYF. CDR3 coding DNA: TGTGCCAGTAGTATGGCGGGAACAGATACGCAGTATTTT.

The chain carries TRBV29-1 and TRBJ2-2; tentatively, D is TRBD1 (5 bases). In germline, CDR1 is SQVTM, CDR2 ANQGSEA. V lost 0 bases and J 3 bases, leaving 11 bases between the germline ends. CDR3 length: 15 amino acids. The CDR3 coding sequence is TGCAGCGTTGAAGATCTGACAGACTACACCGGGGAGCTGTTTTTT. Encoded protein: CSVEDLTDYTGELFF.

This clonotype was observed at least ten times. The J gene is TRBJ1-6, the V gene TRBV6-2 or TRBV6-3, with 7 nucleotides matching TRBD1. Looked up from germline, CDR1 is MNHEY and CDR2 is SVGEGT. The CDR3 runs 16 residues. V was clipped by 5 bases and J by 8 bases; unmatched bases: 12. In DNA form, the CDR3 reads TGTGCCAGCAGTGTTAACCGGGACAGACCCGATTCACCCCTCCACTTT. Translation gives CASSVNRDRPDSPLHF.